This T cell receptor beta chain was sequenced in a study of CD8 T cells in ankylosing spondylitis. This clonotype was counted a few times. Antigen unknown. The germline gene is not matched at one end of the junction; a read error may be the cause. TCRdb recomputed calls from the 5' RACE reads with MiXCR, one row per CDR3 protein. Of 750,000 to 850,000 distinct CDR3 sequences listed, about 11% are singletons. The CDR3 is 14 amino acids. Looked up from germline, CDR1 is SSHAT and CDR2 is FNYEAQ (reference sequence). Study-wide results and limits: One TCR beta motif, made up of about 8 highly homologous variants, appeared characteristic of ankylosing spondylitis blood.

This sequence originates from a male donor with ankylosing spondylitis. V and J are TRBV7-7 and TRBJ2-7, with D perhaps given as TRBD1 or TRBD2 (5 bases each). The specimen was blood, either unsorted or a sorted T cell fraction (not recorded which). The CDR3 loop is CASSRDGYSYEQYF. CDR3 nucleotides: TGTGCTAGCAGCCGGGACGGTTACTCCTACGAGCAGTACTTC. The full variable domain, completed using reference TRBV7-7 and TRBJ2-7, is GAGVSQSPRYKVTKRGQDVTLRCDPISSHATLYWYQQALGQGPEFLTYFNYEAQPDKSGLPSDRFSAERPEGSISTLTIQRTEQRDSAMYRCASSRDGYSYEQYFGPGTRLTVT.